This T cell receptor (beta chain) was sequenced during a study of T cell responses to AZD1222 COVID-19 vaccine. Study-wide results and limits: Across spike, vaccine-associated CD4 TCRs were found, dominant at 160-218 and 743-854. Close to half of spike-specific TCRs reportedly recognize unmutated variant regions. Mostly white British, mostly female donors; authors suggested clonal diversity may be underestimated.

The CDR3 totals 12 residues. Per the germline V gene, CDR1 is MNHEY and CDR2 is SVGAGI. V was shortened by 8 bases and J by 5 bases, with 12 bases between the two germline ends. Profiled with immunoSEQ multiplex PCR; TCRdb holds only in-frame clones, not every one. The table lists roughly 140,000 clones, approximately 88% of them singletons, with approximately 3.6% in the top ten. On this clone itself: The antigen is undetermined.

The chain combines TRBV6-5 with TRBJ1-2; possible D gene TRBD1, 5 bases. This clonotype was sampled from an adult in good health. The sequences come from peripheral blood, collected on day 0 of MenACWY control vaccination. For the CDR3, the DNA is TGTGCCAGCGGGGGTGGGACTTATGGCTACACCTTC. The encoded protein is CASGGGTYGYTF.